The 27 T cell receptor beta chains in this list originate from one sample, sequenced in a study of cytomegalovirus exposure and HLA in healthy donors. TCRdb's table, derived via immunoSEQ multiplex PCR, lists solely in-frame clones and lacks some. The top ten clones hold about 0.94% of a sample with some 170,000 clones, approximately 96% of them seen once. The source material was PBMCs. These receptors all stem from a young woman in good health and CMV-seronegative.

This clone was picked up a small number of times. The J gene is TRBJ1-6, the V gene TRBV5-1, with D unresolved. Trimming removed 0 bases from V and 7 bases from J, with 8 bases in between. Germline CDR1 and CDR2: SGHRS and YFSETQ. The CDR3 contains 14 residues. The CDR3 here is CASSLERGNSPLHF. The CDR3 DNA is TGCGCCAGCAGCTTGGAGCGTGGGAATTCACCCCTCCACTTT.

The genes are TRBV4-1 and TRBJ1-2, with a possible D match to TRBD1 (6 bases). Germline CDR1 MGHRA, CDR2 YSYEKL. The CDR3 has 15 residues. The ends were cut back, 0 bases at V and 4 bases at J, with 12 bases in the middle. CDR3 sequence: CASSQEGQGIYGYTF. Here the CDR3 DNA reads TGCGCCAGCAGCCAAGAAGGGCAGGGGATCTATGGCTACACCTTC.

J is TRBJ1-1 and V is TRBV6-5, with D uncertain. Germline loops: CDR1 MNHEY, CDR2 SVGAGI. The CDR3 contains 13 residues. V was pared by 6 bases and J by 5 bases, with 13 bases between. The CDR3 here is CASSYEGWTEAFF. As DNA, the CDR3 is TGTGCCAGCAGCTACGAGGGTTGGACTGAAGCTTTCTTT.

The J gene is TRBJ1-4, the V gene TRBV15; D not certain. CDR3 length: 13 residues. Germline V gene sequence: CDR1 LNHNV, CDR2 YYDKDF (reference sequence). Trimming shortened V by 3 bases and J by 10 bases, and 12 bases separated the two germline ends. The CDR3 DNA follows: TGTGCCACCAGCAGCATATCGAGAACAAAACTGTTTTTT. Residues: CATSSISRTKLFF.

This chain uses TRBV29-1 with TRBJ1-1; 10 nucleotides line up with TRBD1. The germline CDR1 and CDR2 sequences are SQVTM and ANQGSEA. Trimming at V came to 5 bases and at J to 4 bases, leaving 4 bases not matched to a gene. The CDR3 loop spans 13 amino acids. CDR3 sequence (DNA): TGCAGCGTTTGGGACAGGGGTGGCACTGAAGCTTTCTTT. Translating gives CSVWDRGGTEAFF.

This chain connects TRBV27 to TRBJ1-4; D remains ambiguous. Trimming left V 5 bases short and J 7 bases short, with 17 bases between. The CDR3 length is 15 residues. Germline lookup yields CDR1 MNHEY and CDR2 SMNVEV (reference sequence). CDR3 amino acids: CASSPSIGLGEKLFF. The CDR3 DNA sequence: TGTGCCAGCAGTCCGTCGATTGGACTGGGTGAAAAACTGTTTTTT. Full variable domain (outside the CDR3, taken from reference TRBV27 and TRBJ1-4): EAQVTQNPRYLITVTGKKLTVTCSQNMNHEYMSWYRQDPGLGLRQIYYSMNVEVTDKGDVPEGYKVSRKEKRNFPLILESPSPNQTSLYFCASSPSIGLGEKLFFGSGTQLSVL.

The V call is TRBV19, the J call TRBJ1-1; 9 nucleotides align to TRBD1. J gave up 3 bases and V 3 bases, and 5 bases lay outside the gene matches. The CDR3 has 15 residues. Germline loops: CDR1 LNHDA, CDR2 SQIVND (reference sequence). The CDR3, as DNA: TGTGCCAGTAGTATCCGGACAGGGGCGTACACTGAAGCTTTCTTT. Its translation: CASSIRTGAYTEAFF.

The rearrangement uses TRBV30 and TRBJ1-2; a possible D gene is TRBD1 (6 bases). Looked up from germline, CDR1 is GTSNPN and CDR2 is SVGIG (reference sequence). The ends were cut back, 1 base at V and 8 bases at J, with 20 bases in the middle. CDR3 size: 15 residues. The CDR3 reads CAWSARRGLSGGYTF. DNA for the CDR3: TGTGCCTGGAGTGCCAGAAGGGGGTTATCGGGGGGCTACACCTTC.

The genes are TRBV7-2 and TRBJ1-2; 7 bases map to TRBD1. Germline values: CDR1 SGHTA, CDR2 FQGNSA. The CDR3 consists of 17 residues. Trimming at V came to 7 bases and at J to 0 bases, leaving 14 bases not matched to a gene. The CDR3 sequence: CASTYKQGSFANYGYTF. The CDR3 region has the DNA TGTGCCAGCACCTACAAACAGGGGTCCTTCGCTAACTATGGCTACACCTTC.

The V and J genes are TRBV7-3 and TRBJ2-7; 10 bases agree with TRBD2. The CDR3 loop spans 15 amino acids. J lost 6 bases, V lost 2 bases, and 7 bases had no gene match. Looked up from germline, CDR1 is SGHTA and CDR2 is FQGTGA. CDR3 residues: CASSLSSGGAVEQYF. The CDR3, as DNA: TGTGCCAGCAGCTTATCAAGCGGGGGGGCCGTCGAGCAGTACTTC.

This clone was counted a few times. The V gene is TRBV4-2, the J gene TRBJ1-2; possibly TRBD1 for D (5 bases). Trimming shortened V by 1 base and J by 4 bases, and 16 bases separated the two germline ends. There are 16 residues in the CDR3. Germline CDR1 LGHNA, CDR2 YNFKEQ. Here the CDR3 DNA reads TGTGCCAGCAGCCAAGTGGGGGAGGCCCAGAGCTATGGCTACACCTTC. This translates into CASSQVGEAQSYGYTF.

This clone has only one observation. The rearrangement links TRBV10-3 to TRBJ2-3; 10 bases map to TRBD2. The length of the CDR3 is 16 residues. Trimming took 0 bases from V and 3 from J; bases not matched to a gene: 3. Germline CDR1 reads ENHRY; CDR2 reads SYGVKD. The CDR3 region has the DNA TGTGCCATCAGTGAGTCAGCGGGGGGGCTAACAGATACGCAGTATTTT. Translating it yields CAISESAGGLTDTQYF.

CDR3 loop: CASSYSTGEAFF. The CDR3 bases are TGTGCCAGCAGTTACTCGACGGGGGAAGCTTTCTTT. The chain couples TRBV6-5 to TRBJ1-1; D gene uncertain. The V end was cut by 0 bases, the J end by 8 bases, with 7 bases between. Germline values: CDR1 MNHEY, CDR2 SVGAGI. This CDR3 is 12 amino acids long.

The J gene is TRBJ2-3, the V gene TRBV7-9; weak D call: TRBD2 (5 bases). V was clipped by 4 bases and J by 0 bases, with 17 bases between them. CDR3 size: 17 residues. Germline V CDR1 and CDR2: SEHNR, FQNEAQ (reference sequence). CDR3 loop: CASSSELARTSTDTQYF. CDR3 nucleotide sequence: TGTGCCAGCAGCTCGGAATTAGCGAGAACTAGCACAGATACGCAGTATTTT.

The rearrangement joins TRBV4-3 to TRBJ1-2, with 7 nucleotides matching TRBD1. With 3 bases clipped from V and 2 bases from J, the junction kept 3 bases outside the gene matches. Germline lookup yields CDR1 LGHNA and CDR2 YSLEER. This CDR3 is 14 amino acids long. The CDR3 protein is CASSHTGQNYGYTF. The CDR3, as DNA: TGCGCCAGCAGCCACACGGGACAGAACTATGGCTACACCTTC.

V and J are TRBV4-1 and TRBJ1-6; no clear D. The CDR3 length is 17 residues. The germline V gene encodes CDR1 MGHRA and CDR2 YSYEKL. Trimming cost V 0 bases and J 5 bases, with 14 bases left between them. CDR3 nucleotides: TGCGCCAGCAGCCAAGATTTGCGGCAGTGGGATAATTCACCCCTCCACTTT. Protein sequence: CASSQDLRQWDNSPLHF.

This clone has just a few counts. The chain recombines TRBV27 with TRBJ2-2, with TRBD2 matching over 7 bases. V was clipped by 5 bases and J by 7 bases; unmatched bases: 10. In germline, CDR1 is MNHEY, CDR2 SMNVEV (reference sequence). The CDR3 sequence is 15 residues long. CDR3: CASSTGGNPIGELFF. CDR3 nucleotides: TGTGCCAGCAGTACGGGAGGCAACCCGATCGGGGAGCTGTTTTTT.

The V call is TRBV6-9, the J call TRBJ1-2, with a possible D match to TRBD1 (6 bases). This CDR3 spans 16 amino acids. Germline assignment: CDR1 MNHGY and CDR2 SVAAGI. V was shortened by 6 bases and J by 7 bases, with 24 bases between the two germline ends. CDR3 DNA sequence: TGTGCCAGCAGAGGGTTCACCGGGACACCGGGGATTGGCTACACCTTC. This encodes CASRGFTGTPGIGYTF.

This chain uses TRBV29-1 with TRBJ1-1, with TRBD1 matching 11 bases. CDR1 and CDR2 (germline): SQVTM, ANQGSEA. The junction had 6 bases not matched to a gene; V was cut back by 3 bases and J by 6 bases. CDR3 length: 14 residues. CDR3 sequence (DNA): TGCAGCGTTGACCCAGGACAGGGGGCTTCTGAAGCTTTCTTT. It encodes CSVDPGQGASEAFF.

The V and J genes are TRBV7-2 and TRBJ2-2; weak D call: TRBD1 (5 bases). Germline assignment: CDR1 SGHTA and CDR2 FQGNSA. The CDR3 is 14 residues long. V gave up 3 bases and J gave up 1 base, with 6 bases separating them. The CDR3 sequence is CASSLTVNTGELFF. The CDR3 bases are TGTGCCAGCAGCTTGACAGTGAACACCGGGGAGCTGTTTTTT.

The chain recombines TRBV6-1 with TRBJ2-5; possibly TRBD2 for D (6 bases). Germline values: CDR1 MNHNS, CDR2 SASEGT. The CDR3 extends over 13 amino acids. Trimming removed 4 bases at V and 5 bases at J, with 11 bases between. The CDR3 loop reads CASSVIAAETQYF. DNA of the CDR3: TGTGCCAGCAGTGTAATAGCGGCGGAGACCCAGTACTTC.

J is TRBJ2-5 and V is TRBV4-1; 9 bases are a match to TRBD2. The trim removed 1 base at V and 3 bases at J, leaving 3 bases unmatched. CDR1 MGHRA and CDR2 YSYEKL come from the germline V gene. The CDR3 contains 15 residues. The CDR3 sequence: CASSQVAGAKETQYF. CDR3 bases: TGCGCCAGCAGCCAAGTAGCGGGGGCCAAAGAGACCCAGTACTTC.

The chain carries TRBV5-1 and TRBJ1-2; 7 bases map to TRBD1. The CDR3 has 16 amino acids. CDR1 is SGHRS, CDR2 YFSETQ, per germline. V dropped 2 bases and J dropped 0; count of bases not matched to a gene: 7. Here the CDR3 reads CASSFSTGQPNYGYTF. The CDR3 coding sequence is TGCGCCAGCAGCTTCTCGACAGGGCAGCCTAACTATGGCTACACCTTC.

This sequence joins TRBV19 and TRBJ2-1, with 7 bases lining up with TRBD2. V shed 2 bases, J shed 8 bases, and the junction held 3 bases outside the gene matches. The CDR3 spans 13 residues. Per the germline V gene, CDR1 is LNHDA and CDR2 is SQIVND (reference sequence). This CDR3 reads CASSIFGRDEQFF. For the CDR3, the DNA is TGTGCCAGTAGTATATTTGGGAGGGATGAGCAGTTCTTC.

The V and J genes are TRBV2 and TRBJ1-1; weak D call: TRBD1 (5 bases). Trimming took off 6 bases at V and 3 bases at J, with 14 bases between the two ends. The CDR3 length is 14 residues. Germline CDR1 SNHLY, CDR2 FYNNEI. The CDR3 DNA reads as TGTGCCAGCAGCCAGACGGGAGGGGACACTGAAGCTTTCTTT. Protein sequence: CASSQTGGDTEAFF. Full variable domain (remainder filled in from reference TRBV2 and TRBJ1-1): EPEVTQTPSHQVTQMGQEVILRCVPISNHLYFYWYRQILGQKVEFLVSFYNNEISEKSEIFDDQFSVERPDGSNFTLKIRSTKLEDSAMYFCASSQTGGDTEAFFGQGTRLTVV.

V gene TRBV5-1 combines with J gene TRBJ1-2, with D possibly TRBD1 on 6 matching bases. The germline V gene encodes CDR1 SGHRS and CDR2 YFSETQ. V was cut by 9 bases and J by 4 bases, with 16 bases left in between. The CDR3 has 13 residues. The CDR3 protein is CATSTGGGYGYTF. The CDR3 DNA follows: TGCGCCACCTCGACAGGAGGTGGCTATGGCTACACCTTC.

V is TRBV9 and J is TRBJ2-1, with 11 bases fitting TRBD2. Germline trimming cut 2 bases from V and 6 bases from J; bases unmatched to any gene: 7. There are 16 residues in the CDR3. CDR1 and CDR2 from the germline V gene are SGDLS and YYNGEE. CDR3 DNA: TGTGCCAGCAGCGTCAGACTAGCGGGGCCCCGCAATGAGCAGTTCTTC. Translated, it gives CASSVRLAGPRNEQFF.